Listed below are T cell receptor beta chains from one sample, sequenced in a study of shared clonotypes between healthy human individuals. TCRdb's table, derived via immunoSEQ multiplex PCR, lists solely in-frame clones and lacks some. The data hold 1,100,000 or so clones, with around 82% observed a single time. Sequenced sample: memory CD4+ T cells from PBMCs. The receptors were sampled from a man between 18 and 35 years old in good health. Some clones in this sample may be carry-over from other donors' samples. The CDR3 runs from the conserved cysteine through the conserved F or W. D genes are given only for firm matches. Expanded clones get a size class; other rows say once, few or many, or leave the size out.

J gene: TRBJ1-5
D gene: TRBD1
clone size: .
V gene: TRBV29-1
CDR3 protein: CSVGTGTHQPQHF
CDR3 DNA: TGCAGCGTTGGGACAGGGACTCATCAGCCCCAGCATTTT

J gene: TRBJ1-5
D gene: TRBD1
clone size: .
V gene: TRBV28
CDR3 protein: CASRQGARRSNQPQHF
CDR3 DNA: TGTGCCAGCAGACAGGGGGCACGGAGGAGCAATCAGCCCCAGCATTTT

J gene: TRBJ2-3
D gene: .
clone size: .
V gene: TRBV2
CDR3 protein: CASSDSTDTQYF
CDR3 DNA: TGTGCCAGCAGTGACAGCACAGATACGCAGTATTTT

J gene: TRBJ2-1
D gene: TRBD1
clone size: .
V gene: TRBV6-5
CDR3 protein: CASSYEDRGYNEQFF
CDR3 DNA: TGTGCCAGCAGTTACGAGGACAGGGGCTACAATGAGCAGTTCTTC

J gene: TRBJ1-2
D gene: .
clone size: once
V gene: TRBV7-2
CDR3 protein: CASSPRNYGYTF
CDR3 DNA: TGTGCCAGCAGCCCCCGAAACTACGGCTACACCTTC

J gene: TRBJ2-3
D gene: TRBD2
clone size: .
V gene: TRBV7-3
CDR3 protein: CASSLGGIAGAPDTQYF
CDR3 DNA: TGTGCCAGCAGCTTAGGTGGAATAGCGGGAGCCCCAGATACGCAGTATTTT

J gene: TRBJ1-1
D gene: .
clone size: .
V gene: TRBV15
CDR3 protein: CATSGHRDGKAFF
CDR3 DNA: TGTGCCACCAGCGGACACAGGGATGGAAAAGCTTTCTTT

J gene: TRBJ2-5
D gene: TRBD2
clone size: .
V gene: TRBV11-3
CDR3 protein: CASSLGQGGQETQYF
CDR3 DNA: TGTGCCAGCAGCTTAGGCCAGGGAGGGCAAGAGACCCAGTACTTC

J gene: TRBJ2-3
D gene: TRBD2
clone size: once
V gene: TRBV9
CDR3 protein: CASSYSGRAGTDTQYF
CDR3 DNA: TGTGCCAGCAGCTATAGCGGGAGGGCTGGTACAGATACGCAGTATTTT

J gene: TRBJ1-2
D gene: .
clone size: .
V gene: TRBV18
CDR3 protein: CASSPGGSSFNYGYTF
CDR3 DNA: TGTGCCAGCTCACCAGGGGGGAGCAGCTTTAACTATGGCTACACCTTC

J gene: TRBJ1-4
D gene: .
clone size: .
V gene: TRBV5-4
CDR3 protein: CASSLGLSGLPRTF
CDR3 DNA: TGTGCCAGCAGCCTGGGTTTGTCAGGGCTTCCCCGAACTTTT

J gene: TRBJ1-1
D gene: .
clone size: .
V gene: TRBV27
CDR3 protein: CASSFGVPRTNTEAFF
CDR3 DNA: TGTGCCAGCAGTTTCGGGGTGCCCAGAACGAACACTGAAGCTTTCTTT

J gene: TRBJ2-1
D gene: .
clone size: .
V gene: TRBV6-1
CDR3 protein: CASSGGMDSYNEQFF
CDR3 DNA: TGTGCCAGCAGTGGGGGAATGGACTCCTACAATGAGCAGTTCTTC

J gene: TRBJ2-5
D gene: .
clone size: .
V gene: TRBV18
CDR3 protein: CASSSSGQETQYF
CDR3 DNA: TGTGCCAGCTCAAGTAGTGGTCAAGAGACCCAGTACTTC

J gene: TRBJ1-1
D gene: .
clone size: .
V gene: TRBV6-1
CDR3 protein: CASSEKGLGDTEAFF
CDR3 DNA: TGTGCCAGCAGTGAAAAGGGGCTCGGGGACACTGAAGCTTTCTTT

J gene: TRBJ2-7
D gene: .
clone size: few
V gene: TRBV6-6
CDR3 protein: CASSYSPPTGYPEQYF
CDR3 DNA: TGTGCCAGCAGTTACTCTCCCCCCACGGGCTACCCCGAGCAGTACTTC

J gene: TRBJ2-3
D gene: TRBD2
clone size: .
V gene: TRBV5-1
CDR3 protein: CASSDLLAGVTDTQYF
CDR3 DNA: TGCGCCAGCAGTGACCTCCTAGCGGGAGTCACAGATACGCAGTATTTT

J gene: TRBJ2-2
D gene: .
clone size: .
V gene: TRBV11-2
CDR3 protein: CATASGFGRELFF
CDR3 DNA: TGTGCCACCGCGTCTGGCTTCGGGAGGGAGCTGTTTTTT

J gene: TRBJ2-2
D gene: TRBD2
clone size: once
V gene: TRBV29-1
CDR3 protein: CSAQGLAGADTGELFF
CDR3 DNA: TGCAGCGCTCAGGGACTAGCGGGAGCAGACACCGGGGAGCTGTTTTTT

J gene: TRBJ2-7
D gene: .
clone size: many
V gene: TRBV7-2
CDR3 protein: CASSFDRSSYEQYF
CDR3 DNA: TGTGCCAGCAGCTTCGACAGGAGCTCCTACGAGCAGTACTTC

J gene: TRBJ1-2
D gene: .
clone size: .
V gene: TRBV5-4
CDR3 protein: CASSLGGQIYGYTF
CDR3 DNA: TGTGCCAGCAGCTTGGGTGGACAGATCTATGGCTACACCTTC

J gene: TRBJ1-1
D gene: TRBD1
clone size: .
V gene: TRBV25-1
CDR3 protein: CASSAPPGQGAGAEAFF
CDR3 DNA: TGTGCCAGCAGTGCCCCACCGGGACAGGGGGCCGGAGCTGAAGCTTTCTTT

J gene: TRBJ1-2
D gene: .
clone size: many
V gene: TRBV5-1
CDR3 protein: CASSLGAENYGYTF
CDR3 DNA: TGCGCCAGCAGCTTGGGGGCGGAGAACTATGGCTACACCTTC

J gene: TRBJ2-1
D gene: .
clone size: once
V gene: TRBV7-2
CDR3 protein: CASSLQLRSYNEQFF
CDR3 DNA: TGTGCCAGCAGCCTCCAGCTGCGGAGCTACAATGAGCAGTTCTTC

J gene: TRBJ1-1
D gene: .
clone size: few
V gene: TRBV7-9
CDR3 protein: CASSQVQGETEAFF
CDR3 DNA: TGTGCCAGCAGCCAGGTACAGGGAGAGACTGAAGCTTTCTTT

J gene: TRBJ2-7
D gene: TRBD1
clone size: .
V gene: TRBV7-2
CDR3 protein: CASSLLRDRGPYEQYF
CDR3 DNA: TGTGCCAGCAGCTTACTCCGGGACAGGGGACCCTACGAGCAGTACTTC

J gene: TRBJ1-5
D gene: .
clone size: .
V gene: TRBV4-1
CDR3 protein: CASSQVWAQPQHF
CDR3 DNA: TGCGCCAGCAGCCAAGTATGGGCTCAGCCCCAGCATTTT

J gene: TRBJ1-3
D gene: .
clone size: once
V gene: TRBV6-5
CDR3 protein: CASSYDGRFSGNTIYF
CDR3 DNA: TGTGCCAGCAGTTACGATGGCCGATTCTCTGGAAACACCATATATTTT

J gene: TRBJ1-1
D gene: .
clone size: .
V gene: TRBV19
CDR3 protein: CASSMVRGSRRTEAFF
CDR3 DNA: TGTGCCAGTAGTATGGTCAGGGGATCCCGCCGCACTGAAGCTTTCTTT

J gene: TRBJ2-5
D gene: .
clone size: once
V gene: TRBV21-1
CDR3 protein: CASSKPGTSGSKTQYF
CDR3 DNA: TGTGCCAGCAGCAAACCGGGGACTAGCGGGAGTAAGACCCAGTACTTC

J gene: TRBJ1-1
D gene: TRBD1
clone size: .
V gene: TRBV4-2
CDR3 protein: CASSQGGPDRDTEAFF
CDR3 DNA: TGTGCCAGCAGCCAAGGGGGCCCGGACAGGGACACTGAAGCTTTCTTT

J gene: TRBJ2-2
D gene: TRBD2
clone size: once
V gene: TRBV5-1
CDR3 protein: CASSPGLAHLPGELFF
CDR3 DNA: TGCGCCAGCAGTCCCGGACTAGCTCATCTCCCCGGGGAGCTGTTTTTT

J gene: TRBJ2-1
D gene: TRBD2
clone size: once
V gene: TRBV9
CDR3 protein: CASSAGTSGLLSSYNEQFF
CDR3 DNA: TGTGCCAGCAGCGCCGGGACTAGCGGGCTGCTAAGCTCCTACAATGAGCAGTTCTTC

J gene: TRBJ1-3
D gene: .
clone size: .
V gene: TRBV7-3
CDR3 protein: CASSSGRFPGNTIYF
CDR3 DNA: TGTGCCAGCAGCTCGGGACGGTTTCCTGGAAACACCATATATTTT

J gene: TRBJ2-1
D gene: TRBD2
clone size: .
V gene: TRBV4-2
CDR3 protein: CASSLLAGAENEQFF
CDR3 DNA: TGTGCCAGCAGCCTACTAGCGGGAGCGGAAAATGAGCAGTTCTTC

J gene: TRBJ2-5
D gene: TRBD2
clone size: .
V gene: TRBV14
CDR3 protein: CASSHVAGGLETQYF
CDR3 DNA: TGTGCCAGCAGCCACGTGGCGGGAGGGCTAGAGACCCAGTACTTC

J gene: TRBJ2-7
D gene: TRBD2
clone size: .
V gene: TRBV6-6
CDR3 protein: CASSRGVAGVDEQYF
CDR3 DNA: TGTGCCAGCAGTCGCGGTGTAGCGGGAGTGGATGAGCAGTACTTC

J gene: TRBJ2-3
D gene: .
clone size: .
V gene: TRBV27
CDR3 protein: CASSTTDTQYF
CDR3 DNA: TGTGCCAGCAGTACTACGGATACGCAGTATTTT

J gene: TRBJ1-1
D gene: .
clone size: few
V gene: TRBV30
CDR3 protein: CAWNPVPGSTEAFF
CDR3 DNA: TGTGCCTGGAACCCCGTCCCTGGGAGCACTGAAGCTTTCTTT

J gene: TRBJ2-1
D gene: .
clone size: .
V gene: TRBV5-1
CDR3 protein: CASSLGQSYNEQFF
CDR3 DNA: TGCGCCAGCAGCTTGGGACAGTCCTACAATGAGCAGTTCTTC

J gene: TRBJ2-7
D gene: TRBD2
clone size: once
V gene: TRBV29-1
CDR3 protein: CSVTSALAGYEQYF
CDR3 DNA: TGCAGCGTCACTTCGGCACTAGCGGGGTACGAGCAGTACTTC

J gene: TRBJ2-3
D gene: TRBD2
clone size: .
V gene: TRBV5-1
CDR3 protein: CASSIGTSGFTDTQYF
CDR3 DNA: TGCGCCAGCAGTATTGGGACTAGCGGCTTCACAGATACGCAGTATTTT

J gene: TRBJ2-7
D gene: .
clone size: .
V gene: TRBV5-1
CDR3 protein: CASSFGAYEQYF
CDR3 DNA: TGCGCCAGCAGCTTCGGTGCGTACGAGCAGTACTTC

J gene: TRBJ2-5
D gene: TRBD1
clone size: .
V gene: TRBV2
CDR3 protein: CASRFRRTGAQETQYF
CDR3 DNA: TGTGCCAGCAGATTCAGGCGGACAGGGGCACAAGAGACCCAGTACTTC

J gene: TRBJ2-1
D gene: .
clone size: .
V gene: TRBV7-3
CDR3 protein: CASSLTYGIDNEQFF
CDR3 DNA: TGTGCCAGCAGCTTAACATACGGCATAGACAATGAGCAGTTCTTC

J gene: TRBJ1-2
D gene: .
clone size: once
V gene: TRBV19
CDR3 protein: CASSIGDRRGYTF
CDR3 DNA: TGTGCCAGTAGTATAGGTGACAGGCGAGGCTACACCTTC

J gene: TRBJ2-5
D gene: .
clone size: .
V gene: TRBV5-1
CDR3 protein: CASSSLGAVQETQYF
CDR3 DNA: TGCGCCAGCAGCTCTCTTGGGGCAGTCCAAGAGACCCAGTACTTC

J gene: TRBJ2-3
D gene: .
clone size: .
V gene: TRBV7-9
CDR3 protein: CASSLGIQFTDTQYF
CDR3 DNA: TGTGCCAGCAGCTTAGGGATCCAATTCACAGATACGCAGTATTTT

J gene: TRBJ2-5
D gene: TRBD2
clone size: .
V gene: TRBV6-1
CDR3 protein: CASSRAGGEESQYF
CDR3 DNA: TGTGCCAGCAGCCGAGCGGGAGGAGAAGAGAGCCAGTACTTC